The clone carrying this T cell receptor (beta chain) was seen repeatedly, ten times or more. Time point of the sample: pre-sensitization, week 0. The treatment denotes: therapeutic diphenylcyclopropenone sensitization with weekly scalp DPC. These data belong to a study of human T cells and chemical hapten exposure. The CDR3 is made up of 12 amino acids. Between the trimmed V and J ends, which lost 3 bases and 3 bases, there was a span of 8 bases. The germline V gene has CDR1 DFQATT and CDR2 SNEGSKA (reference sequence). One entry per CDR3 protein, called by TCRdb with MiXCR from the RACE reads. This table has about 120,000 distinct CDR3 sequences, 13% appearing once.

The rearrangement joins TRBV20-1 to TRBJ1-1; D is unclear. This receptor was identified in a young woman with alopecia areata. Some clones in this sample may be carry-over from other donors' samples. The sequenced sample was whole blood, obtained in connection with sensitization to the hapten diphenylcyclopropenone (DPC). CDR3 amino acids: CSASVPDTEAFF. The CDR3 nucleotides are TGCAGTGCTAGCGTTCCAGACACTGAAGCTTTCTTT.